The clone carrying this T cell receptor beta chain was picked up many times. TCR beta CDR3 regions were amplified from RNA transcripts. The TCR CDR3 first-round RT-PCR relied on the HTBI primer set. Via MiXCR, TCRdb re-called the multiplex PCR reads, giving one row per CDR3 protein. The sample has approximately 640,000 distinct CDR3 sequences, 15% to 20% seen once; the top ten hold about 3.8%. These data originate in a study of T cells in Graves' hyperthyroidism and ophthalmopathy. Study summary: Before any treatment, at initial diagnosis, peripheral blood was collected.

CDR3 length: 17 amino acids. Trimming at V came to 4 bases and at J to 2 bases, leaving 12 bases not matched to a gene. Germline CDR1 reads SQVTM; CDR2 reads ANQGSEA. The TCR sequence derives from a woman in her twenties or thirties with Graves' hyperthyroidism. The gene calls are TRBV29-1 and TRBJ2-5; 11 bases match TRBD2. Material: blood. The CDR3 region has the DNA TGCAGCGTTGGAATTAGGCCGACTAGCGGGGCGCAAGAGACCCAGTACTTC. This sequence encodes CSVGIRPTSGAQETQYF. Full variable domain (rest looked up from reference TRBV29-1 and TRBJ2-5): SAVISQKPSRDICQRGTSLTIQCQVDSQVTMMFWYRQQPGQSLTLIATANQGSEATYESGFVIDKFPISRPNLTFSTLTVSNMSPEDSSIYLCSVGIRPTSGAQETQYFGPGTRLLVL.